The 11 T cell receptor beta chains reported below all come from one sample, sequenced in a study of blood T cell repertoires in COVID-19. TCRdb keeps only in-frame clones here, not all; method: immunoSEQ multiplex PCR. This sample yields about 220,000 clones, of which 82% are seen a single time; around 3.3% belongs to the top ten. Sequences were obtained from peripheral blood. These receptors came from a woman of 80 years or more with acute or convalescent COVID-19.

The V gene is TRBV27, the J gene TRBJ2-7; TRBD2 is a possible D gene (6 bases). The length of the CDR3 is 15 residues. The V end lost 3 bases, the J end lost 1 base, and 13 bases lay between the germline ends. The germline CDR1 and CDR2 sequences are MNHEY and SMNVEV (reference sequence). CDR3 amino acids: CASSFRREESYEQYF. For the CDR3, the DNA is TGTGCCAGCAGTTTTCGGCGGGAAGAATCCTACGAGCAGTACTTC.

This chain links TRBV10-3 with TRBJ2-3, with TRBD2 matching 12 bases. This CDR3 comprises 18 residues. Germline CDR1 reads ENHRY; CDR2 reads SYGVKD. The J segment lost 0 bases and the V segment lost 0 bases, leaving 4 bases of the junction unmatched. As DNA, the CDR3 is TGTGCCATCAGTGAGTCTGGACTAGCGGGGACCAGCACAGATACGCAGTATTTT. Its translation: CAISESGLAGTSTDTQYF.

This rearrangement joins TRBV28 to TRBJ1-1; 10 bases align to TRBD1. The V gene end was trimmed by 10 bases and the J gene end by 6 bases; junction bases not matched to a gene: 14. This CDR3 region has 15 residues. The germline CDR1 and CDR2 sequences are MDHEN and SYDVKM. The CDR3: CATGRQGALSAEAFF. In DNA, the CDR3 is TGTGCCACCGGCAGACAGGGGGCTCTAAGTGCTGAAGCTTTCTTT.

As concerns this clone: One end of the junction fails to match germline, which may point to a read error. This chain connects TRBV7-7 to TRBJ2-3; 14 bases align to TRBD2. Per the germline V gene, CDR1 is SSHAT and CDR2 is FNYEAQ (reference sequence). The CDR3 sequence is 16 residues long. Here the CDR3 DNA reads TGTGCTAGCAGCTCGGGACTAGCGGGGGGCACAGATACGCAGTATTTT. Protein sequence: CASSSGLAGGTDTQYF.

Written as DNA, the CDR3 is TGTGCCAGCAGTTGGACGGAAGGGGGGGCCCAGCATTTT. Translated: CASSWTEGGAQHF. The chain links TRBV12-3 or TRBV12-4 to TRBJ1-5; a weak D match, TRBD1 (6 bases). V gave up 4 bases and J gave up 11 bases, with 15 bases separating them. The CDR3 sequence is 13 residues long.

This chain links TRBV5-1 with TRBJ2-5; D might be TRBD2 (6 bases). This CDR3 contains 13 residues. The ends were cut back, 4 bases at V and 9 bases at J, with 16 bases in the middle. From germline, CDR1 is SGHRS and CDR2 YFSETQ. CDR3 bases: TGCGCCAGCAGCGCCCGGGACCCGGGGGCCCAGTACTTC. It yields the protein CASSARDPGAQYF.

The V call is TRBV9, the J call TRBJ1-1; TRBD1 aligns across 7 bases. The CDR3 covers 16 residues. After removal of 0 bases from V and 5 bases from J, the junction contained 10 bases not matched to a gene. CDR1 is SGDLS, CDR2 YYNGEE, per germline. The CDR3 region has the DNA TGTGCCAGCAGCGTAGGACAGGGAGTGGGTAGGACTGAAGCTTTCTTT. Translated, it gives CASSVGQGVGRTEAFF.

This rearrangement joins TRBV7-2 to TRBJ1-1; tentative D call: TRBD1 (6 bases). The V gene lost 1 base and the J gene lost 3 bases, with 6 bases spanning the gap. In germline, CDR1 is SGHTA, CDR2 FQGNSA. The CDR3 runs 13 residues. This chain's CDR3 is CASSLDRDTEAFF. The CDR3 DNA sequence: TGTGCCAGCAGCTTAGACAGGGACACTGAAGCTTTCTTT.

The chain couples TRBV18 to TRBJ1-3; D perhaps matches TRBD1 (5 bases). This CDR3 spans 14 amino acids. Trimming took off 3 bases at V and 8 bases at J, with 14 bases between the two ends. Germline V lookup: CDR1 KGHSH, CDR2 LQKENI. The CDR3 nucleotides read TGTGCCAGCTCACCCCCGGCAGGGCAGGACACCATATATTTT. Protein: CASSPPAGQDTIYF.

This chain uses TRBV18 with TRBJ2-3, with D possibly TRBD2 on 6 matching bases. Germline values: CDR1 KGHSH, CDR2 LQKENI. CDR3 length equals 16 residues. V lost 1 base to trimming and J lost 2 bases, with 13 bases between them. The CDR3 coding sequence is TGTGCCAGCTCACCACGGGCCGGGACTTACACAGATACGCAGTATTTT. It encodes CASSPRAGTYTDTQYF.

V is TRBV7-9 and J is TRBJ2-1; TRBD2 matches 14 bases. The V and J ends lost 5 bases and 8 bases, in that order; junction bases with no gene match: 8. Germline assignment: CDR1 SEHNR and CDR2 FQNEAQ (reference sequence). This CDR3 is built from 16 residues. CDR3 bases: TGTGCCAGCAGCCCTCGGACTAGCGGGGGGAGTTATGAGCAGTTCTTC. Encoded protein: CASSPRTSGGSYEQFF.